This TCR beta chain was retrieved from a study of shared clonotypes between healthy human individuals. It was CD45RO-negative cells, positively selected for CCR7, that made up naive CD8 cells, with terminally differentiated effector memory CD45RA+ cells excluded. The CDR3 consists of 13 residues. Trimming removed 5 bases from V and 4 bases from J, with 12 bases in between. The germline V gene has CDR1 SGHVS and CDR2 FNYEAQ. Assay: immunoSEQ multiplex PCR; the TCRdb copy retains only in-frame clones and omits some. The table records around 2,100,000 clones, about 94% of them present only once. The rearrangement uses TRBV7-6 and TRBJ2-7; D perhaps matches TRBD1 (6 bases). What was sequenced was naive CD8+ T cells sorted from blood. This TCR derives from a man younger than 30 in good health. The CDR3: CASSPHRAYEQYF. As DNA, the CDR3 is TGTGCCAGCAGCCCCCACAGGGCTTACGAGCAGTACTTC.